The 24 T cell receptor beta chains reported below all come from one sample, sequenced in a study of PD-1 blockade in mismatch repair-deficient tumors. Method: immunoSEQ multiplex PCR; TCRdb's copy keeps in-frame clones and lacks some. Seen here are roughly 48,000 clones, 77% observed once, and the top ten hold roughly 3.3%. The material sequenced was PBMCs, taken before pembrolizumab treatment. The receptors derive from an adult with mismatch repair-deficient cancer.

The chain couples TRBV7-9 to TRBJ1-2, with 7 bases lining up with TRBD1. The CDR3 is 14 residues long. CDR1 and CDR2 from the germline V gene are SEHNR and FQNEAQ (reference sequence). V was pared by 3 bases and J by 4 bases, with 5 bases of the junction left unmatched. The CDR3 reads CASSFIPGGYGYTF. CDR3 DNA: TGTGCCAGCAGCTTTATACCAGGGGGCTATGGCTACACCTTC. Combining the CDR3 with reference TRBV7-9 and TRBJ1-2 gives the whole variable domain DTGVSQNPRHKITKRGQNVTFRCDPISEHNRLYWYRQTLGQGPEFLTYFQNEAQLEKSRLLSDRFSAERPKGSFSTLEIQRTEQGDSAMYLCASSFIPGGYGYTFGSGTRLTVV.

The V and J genes are TRBV6-5 and TRBJ2-1; 7 nucleotides match TRBD2. Germline V gene sequence: CDR1 MNHEY, CDR2 SVGAGI. This CDR3 region has 14 residues. Losses at the gene ends were 2 bases for V and 7 bases for J; bases not matched to a gene: 5. The CDR3 region is CASSYGTTENEQFF. CDR3 coding DNA: TGTGCCAGCAGTTACGGGACTACAGAAAATGAGCAGTTCTTC.

This chain connects TRBV30 to TRBJ2-3, with D uncertain. CDR3 length: 13 residues. V lost 2 bases and J 2 bases, leaving 8 bases between the germline ends. Germline lookup yields CDR1 GTSNPN and CDR2 SVGIG (reference sequence). The CDR3 DNA is TGTGCCTGGAGTCCAAGGGTCACAGATACGCAGTATTTT. Residues: CAWSPRVTDTQYF. The full variable domain, in which reference TRBV30 and TRBJ2-3 provide the parts outside the CDR3, is SQTIHQWPATLVQPVGSPLSLECTVEGTSNPNLYWYRQAAGRGLQLLFYSVGIGQISSEVPQNLSASRPQDRQFILSSKKLLLSDSGFYLCAWSPRVTDTQYFGPGTRLTVL.

This chain links TRBV30 with TRBJ1-1; D perhaps matches TRBD1 (5 bases). The CDR3 is 10 residues long. V was cut by 3 bases and J by 6 bases, with 5 bases left in between. Germline assignment: CDR1 GTSNPN and CDR2 SVGIG (reference sequence). This CDR3 reads CAWRGAEAFF. The CDR3, as DNA: TGTGCCTGGAGGGGGGCTGAAGCTTTCTTT.

This clone was seen a few times. The J gene is TRBJ1-5, the V gene TRBV7-9; D gene ambiguous. CDR3 length equals 12 residues. Trimming shortened V by 1 base and J by 15 bases, and 13 bases separated the two germline ends. CDR1 is SEHNR, CDR2 FQNEAQ, per germline (reference sequence). The DNA for the CDR3 is TGTGCCAGCAGCTTAGAGGATCTTGTCCCGCATTTT. Its translation: CASSLEDLVPHF.

This clone showed up just a few times. The rearrangement joins TRBV5-1 to TRBJ2-4; D is perhaps TRBD1 or TRBD2 (6 bases each). V was cut by 1 base and J by 6 bases, with 20 bases left in between. The germline gives CDR1 SGHRS, CDR2 YFSETQ. The CDR3 has 17 residues. CDR3 loop: CASSLIGLGGRTNIQYF. The CDR3 bases are TGCGCCAGCAGCTTGATAGGTTTAGGGGGGCGTACAAACATTCAGTACTTC.

This clone was observed a single time. The rearrangement joins TRBV5-1 to TRBJ2-1; D ambiguous. The V end was cut by 0 bases, the J end by 5 bases, with 12 bases between. The V gene's germline CDR1 is SGHRS and CDR2 YFSETQ. This CDR3 is 15 amino acids long. CDR3 region: CASSLEGSPHNEQFF. The CDR3 region has the DNA TGCGCCAGCAGCTTGGAAGGTTCCCCCCACAATGAGCAGTTCTTC.

This chain links TRBV4-1 with TRBJ2-1; D not resolved. Germline values: CDR1 MGHRA, CDR2 YSYEKL. V lost 0 bases and J lost 10, with 10 bases in between. There are 13 residues in the CDR3. CDR3 nucleotide sequence: TGCGCCAGCAGCCAAGATCCTAGTCGGGAGCAGTTCTTC. Amino acid sequence: CASSQDPSREQFF.

The genes are TRBV27 and TRBJ1-2, with a possible D match to TRBD1 (5 bases). V was clipped by 7 bases and J by 4 bases, with 19 bases between them. This CDR3 is 15 amino acids long. Germline loops: CDR1 MNHEY, CDR2 SMNVEV (reference sequence). CDR3 nucleotides: TGTGCCAGCAACCGATTGGGGGATTCGGCCTATGGCTACACCTTC. It specifies CASNRLGDSAYGYTF.

J is TRBJ2-2 and V is TRBV7-2, with D possibly called TRBD1 or TRBD2 (5 bases each). CDR3 length: 14 amino acids. Germline V gene sequence: CDR1 SGHTA, CDR2 FQGNSA. V was clipped by 8 bases and J by 7 bases, with 17 bases between them. CDR3 in amino acids: CASAGRGAGGELFF. The CDR3 DNA sequence: TGTGCCAGCGCCGGACGGGGCGCAGGCGGGGAGCTGTTTTTT.

The chain recombines TRBV2 with TRBJ2-3; 7 bases match TRBD2. This CDR3 is 17 amino acids long. The trim removed 3 bases at V and 0 bases at J, leaving 9 bases unmatched. Germline V gene sequence: CDR1 SNHLY, CDR2 FYNNEI. CDR3 DNA sequence: TGTGCCAGCAGTGATTTCATCAATAGCGGGAGCACAGATACGCAGTATTTT. Protein product: CASSDFINSGSTDTQYF. Combining the CDR3 with reference TRBV2 and TRBJ2-3 gives the whole variable domain EPEVTQTPSHQVTQMGQEVILRCVPISNHLYFYWYRQILGQKVEFLVSFYNNEISEKSEIFDDQFSVERPDGSNFTLKIRSTKLEDSAMYFCASSDFINSGSTDTQYFGPGTRLTVL.

The genes are TRBV4-3 and TRBJ2-2; no reliable D call. Trimming left V 0 bases short and J 5 bases short, with 7 bases between. Germline values: CDR1 LGHNA, CDR2 YSLEER. CDR3 length: 14 amino acids. The CDR3 bases are TGCGCCAGCAGCCAAGAACTTGGGACCGGGGAGCTGTTTTTT. Its translation is CASSQELGTGELFF.

This clone was recorded a few times. V gene TRBV5-1 combines with J gene TRBJ1-1; 8 bases are shared with TRBD1. The V gene's germline CDR1 is SGHRS and CDR2 YFSETQ. V lost 3 bases and J lost 1; bases outside the gene matches: 2. This CDR3 has 14 residues. Here the CDR3 DNA reads TGCGCCAGCAGCTCTACAGGGGGGAACACTGAAGCTTTCTTT. Its protein product is CASSSTGGNTEAFF.

The rearrangement joins TRBV7-2 to TRBJ2-3; D is ambiguous. Trimming removed 3 bases from V and 2 bases from J, with 3 bases in between. The CDR3 runs to 12 residues. Germline V gene lookup returns CDR1 SGHTA and CDR2 FQGNSA. CDR3 sequence: CASSFNTDTQYF. The CDR3 DNA reads as TGTGCCAGCAGCTTCAACACAGATACGCAGTATTTT. Filled out from reference TRBV7-2 and TRBJ2-3, the complete variable domain reads GAGVSQSPSNKVTEKGKDVELRCDPISGHTALYWYRQSLGQGLEFLIYFQGNSAPDKSGLPSDRFSAERTGGSVSTLTIQRTQQEDSAVYLCASSFNTDTQYFGPGTRLTVL.

This clone turned up a few times. The chain recombines TRBV6-5 with TRBJ1-2, with D hard to call. The CDR3 totals 11 residues. Trimming removed 8 bases at V and 1 base at J, with 5 bases between. Germline-derived CDR1 and CDR2 are MNHEY and SVGAGI. CDR3 in DNA: TGTGCCAGCGTCGGTAACTATGGCTACACCTTC. Protein: CASVGNYGYTF.

The chain links TRBV2 to TRBJ1-2; 8 nucleotides align to TRBD1. This CDR3 has 14 amino acids. V gave up 6 bases and J gave up 4 bases; unmatched junction bases: 7. Germline CDR1 SNHLY, CDR2 FYNNEI. CDR3 nucleotide sequence: TGTGCCAGCAGGGTGACAGGGGAAACCTATGGCTACACCTTC. Translation gives CASRVTGETYGYTF. Looking up the rest from reference TRBV2 and TRBJ1-2 gives the full variable domain: EPEVTQTPSHQVTQMGQEVILRCVPISNHLYFYWYRQILGQKVEFLVSFYNNEISEKSEIFDDQFSVERPDGSNFTLKIRSTKLEDSAMYFCASRVTGETYGYTFGSGTRLTVV.

This clone has a handful of counts. The chain links TRBV30 to TRBJ1-2; D gene ambiguous. The V gene's germline CDR1 is GTSNPN and CDR2 SVGIG (reference sequence). Trimming pared 0 bases from V and 4 bases from J, leaving 9 bases between. The CDR3 totals 13 residues. CDR3 nucleotide sequence: TGTGCCTGGAGTGTAGACTTCACCTATGGCTACACCTTC. Translated, it gives CAWSVDFTYGYTF.

The V and J genes are TRBV19 and TRBJ1-1; 7 positions match TRBD1. The CDR3 runs 11 residues. The germline gives CDR1 LNHDA, CDR2 SQIVND (reference sequence). V lost 6 bases, J lost 6 bases, and 1 base stayed unmatched. The CDR3 region has the DNA TGTGCCAGTAGGACAGGGCCTGAAGCTTTCTTT. Protein sequence: CASRTGPEAFF.

The rearrangement uses TRBV27 and TRBJ1-1, with unresolved D. CDR3 length: 13 amino acids. V shed 4 bases and J shed 11 bases, with 17 bases lying between them. Germline V lookup: CDR1 MNHEY, CDR2 SMNVEV (reference sequence). This chain's CDR3 is CASSSPSFITAFF. The CDR3 DNA sequence: TGTGCCAGCAGTTCCCCGAGTTTTATTACGGCTTTCTTT.

The chain combines TRBV5-1 with TRBJ2-5; 9 nucleotides agree with TRBD1. J was trimmed by 4 bases and V by 7 bases; bases with no gene match: 11. The CDR3 is 15 amino acids. Per the germline V gene, CDR1 is SGHRS and CDR2 is YFSETQ. The CDR3 nucleotides are TGCGCCAGCGGACCCGGACAGGGGCTTGGAGAGACCCAGTACTTC. Translating it yields CASGPGQGLGETQYF.

The CDR3 reads CASSAQGLANYNEQFF. The CDR3 region has the DNA TGTGCCAGCTCGGCACAAGGGCTAGCGAACTACAATGAGCAGTTCTTC. J is TRBJ2-1 and V is TRBV7-9; the D gene is possibly TRBD2 (6 bases). Germline values: CDR1 SEHNR, CDR2 FQNEAQ (reference sequence). This CDR3 has 16 residues. Trimming shortened V by 8 bases and J by 3 bases, and 20 bases separated the two germline ends. Based on the CDR3 plus reference TRBV7-9 and TRBJ2-1, the full variable domain is DTGVSQNPRHKITKRGQNVTFRCDPISEHNRLYWYRQTLGQGPEFLTYFQNEAQLEKSRLLSDRFSAERPKGSFSTLEIQRTEQGDSAMYLCASSAQGLANYNEQFFGPGTRLTVL.

In its sample, this clone was seen a few times. The V call is TRBV10-2, the J call TRBJ2-1, with 9 positions matching TRBD1. In germline, CDR1 is WSHSY, CDR2 SAAADI. V was clipped by 5 bases and J by 6 bases; unmatched bases: 11. The CDR3 length is 16 residues. The CDR3 nucleotides read TGCGCCAGCAGTCGCCCAAGGACAGGGGTGTCCAATGAGCAGTTCTTC. It encodes CASSRPRTGVSNEQFF.

The chain has TRBV5-6 and TRBJ2-3; D unresolved. Germline lookup yields CDR1 SGHDT and CDR2 YYEEEE. This CDR3 has 14 residues. Deletions cut 4 bases from V and 0 bases from J, with 9 bases between. DNA for the CDR3: TGTGCCAGCAGCACTGGACCGAGCACAGATACGCAGTATTTT. It codes for CASSTGPSTDTQYF. Full variable domain (outside the CDR3, taken from reference TRBV5-6 and TRBJ2-3): DAGVTQSPTHLIKTRGQQVTLRCSPKSGHDTVSWYQQALGQGPQFIFQYYEEEERQRGNFPDRFSGHQFPNYSSELNVNALLLGDSALYLCASSTGPSTDTQYFGPGTRLTVL.

This chain uses TRBV7-6 with TRBJ2-3, with D tentatively TRBD1 or TRBD2 (5 bases each). The CDR3 has 15 residues. Germline-derived CDR1 and CDR2 are SGHVS and FNYEAQ. V lost 3 bases, J lost 6 bases, and 16 bases lay in between. CDR3 in amino acids: CASSFILGRLDTQYF. For the CDR3, the DNA is TGTGCCAGCAGCTTCATTTTGGGACGTTTGGATACGCAGTATTTT.